The rows below give T cell receptor beta chains drawn from one sample of a study of blood T cell repertoires in COVID-19. TCRdb's copy holds only in-frame clones and misses some; the assay was immunoSEQ multiplex PCR. The sample records approximately 52,000 clones, 86% being singletons. The sample consisted of peripheral blood. The source is a man between 60 and 70 years old with acute or convalescent COVID-19. The CDR3 runs from the conserved cysteine through the conserved F or W. For some rows the clone size is stated as once, few or many, or as a class when expanded; others skip it.

v_gene: TRBV5-1
abundance: NA
j_gene: TRBJ1-2
CDR3aa: CASSLTPGQNYGYTF

v_gene: TRBV5-6
abundance: NA
j_gene: TRBJ2-7
CDR3aa: CASSLAASRQVRYEQYF

v_gene: TRBV24-1
abundance: NA
j_gene: TRBJ2-7
CDR3aa: CATSAAGSSNEQYF

v_gene: TRBV28
abundance: NA
j_gene: TRBJ1-1
CDR3aa: CASSFTVKTWAFF

v_gene: TRBV29-1
abundance: few
j_gene: TRBJ2-7
CDR3aa: CSVEDPQQGREQYF

v_gene: TRBV5-1
abundance: NA
j_gene: TRBJ2-5
CDR3aa: CASSPRGGVETQYF

v_gene: TRBV18
abundance: NA
j_gene: TRBJ1-1
CDR3aa: CASSPSSWANTEAFF

v_gene: TRBV14
abundance: NA
j_gene: TRBJ2-1
CDR3aa: CASSQGSSGGAWNEQFF

v_gene: TRBV19
abundance: NA
j_gene: TRBJ1-1
CDR3aa: CASSSYWGRDNTPDFF

v_gene: TRBV13
abundance: NA
j_gene: TRBJ1-6
CDR3aa: CASSFGGDNSPLHF

v_gene: TRBV3-1/TRBV3-2
abundance: NA
j_gene: TRBJ2-7
CDR3aa: CASSQEPQATEQYF

v_gene: TRBV29-1
abundance: NA
j_gene: TRBJ1-2
CDR3aa: CSVEERQGGYGYTF

v_gene: TRBV20-1
abundance: NA
j_gene: TRBJ1-2
CDR3aa: CSAPGGYGYTF

v_gene: TRBV4-1
abundance: NA
j_gene: TRBJ1-1
CDR3aa: CASSQDTDANTEAFF

v_gene: TRBV6-5
abundance: NA
j_gene: TRBJ2-7
CDR3aa: CASSRTNQGEQYF

v_gene: TRBV4-1
abundance: NA
j_gene: TRBJ2-7
CDR3aa: CASSQDRAISEQYF

v_gene: TRBV7-8
abundance: NA
j_gene: TRBJ2-7
CDR3aa: CASSSSGLLSYEQYF

v_gene: TRBV19
abundance: NA
j_gene: TRBJ1-5
CDR3aa: CASSIGGLTQPQHF

v_gene: TRBV9
abundance: NA
j_gene: TRBJ1-6
CDR3aa: CASSVGGGNSPLHF

v_gene: TRBV7-2
abundance: few
j_gene: TRBJ2-5
CDR3aa: CASSLGFSGGRGETQYF

v_gene: TRBV4-1
abundance: NA
j_gene: TRBJ2-7
CDR3aa: CASSQTVSYEQYF

v_gene: TRBV9
abundance: NA
j_gene: TRBJ2-7
CDR3aa: CASSVGHSGSAYEQYF

v_gene: TRBV3-1/TRBV3-2
abundance: NA
j_gene: TRBJ1-4
CDR3aa: CASSQATGILFF

v_gene: TRBV7-2
abundance: NA
j_gene: TRBJ2-7
CDR3aa: CASSLDPRESGQVTYEQYF

v_gene: TRBV4-3
abundance: NA
j_gene: TRBJ1-3
CDR3aa: CASSQDARGYTGNTIYF

v_gene: TRBV5-6
abundance: NA
j_gene: TRBJ1-1
CDR3aa: CASSLWGVTEAFF

v_gene: TRBV11-3
abundance: NA
j_gene: TRBJ2-1
CDR3aa: CASSLGVGGGEQFF

v_gene: TRBV27
abundance: NA
j_gene: TRBJ2-7
CDR3aa: CASSLSGGTRSYEQYF

v_gene: TRBV5-1
abundance: NA
j_gene: TRBJ2-1
CDR3aa: CASSSLPSGLSSYNEQFF

v_gene: TRBV7-9
abundance: NA
j_gene: TRBJ2-5
CDR3aa: CASSSSGSGGQETQYF

v_gene: TRBV19
abundance: NA
j_gene: TRBJ1-5
CDR3aa: CASSIRVQPQHF

v_gene: TRBV4-1
abundance: once
j_gene: TRBJ2-1
CDR3aa: CASSHPTGLAGPNYNEQFF

v_gene: TRBV6-5
abundance: NA
j_gene: TRBJ2-3
CDR3aa: CASSYGTSADTQYF

v_gene: TRBV11-3
abundance: NA
j_gene: TRBJ2-1
CDR3aa: CASGSGLGYNEQFF

v_gene: TRBV5-1
abundance: NA
j_gene: TRBJ2-3
CDR3aa: CASSLAGATKSTDTQYF

v_gene: TRBV7-9
abundance: NA
j_gene: TRBJ2-7
CDR3aa: CASSLEAAQYF

v_gene: TRBV10-3
abundance: NA
j_gene: TRBJ2-7
CDR3aa: CAISGGGGLVAYEQYF

v_gene: TRBV28
abundance: NA
j_gene: TRBJ2-5
CDR3aa: CASSRMWLADSQETQYF

v_gene: TRBV2
abundance: NA
j_gene: TRBJ2-4
CDR3aa: CASSRRGGKNIQYF